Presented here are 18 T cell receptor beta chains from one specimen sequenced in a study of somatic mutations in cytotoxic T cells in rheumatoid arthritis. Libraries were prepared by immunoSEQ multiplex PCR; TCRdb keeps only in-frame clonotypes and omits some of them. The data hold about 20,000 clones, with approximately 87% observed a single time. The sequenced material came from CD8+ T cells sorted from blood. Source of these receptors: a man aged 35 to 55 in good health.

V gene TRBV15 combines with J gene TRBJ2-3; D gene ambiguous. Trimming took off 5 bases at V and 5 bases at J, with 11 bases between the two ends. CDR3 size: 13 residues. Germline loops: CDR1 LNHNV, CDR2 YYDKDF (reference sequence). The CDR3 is CATSVRHEDTQYF. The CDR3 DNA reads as TGTGCCACCAGCGTCCGACACGAAGATACGCAGTATTTT.

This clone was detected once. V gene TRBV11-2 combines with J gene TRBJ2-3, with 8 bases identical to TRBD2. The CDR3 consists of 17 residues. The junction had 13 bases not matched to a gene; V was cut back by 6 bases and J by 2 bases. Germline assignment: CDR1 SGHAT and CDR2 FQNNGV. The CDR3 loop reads CASSPFPTSEYTDTQYF. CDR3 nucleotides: TGTGCCAGCAGTCCCTTCCCGACTAGCGAGTACACAGATACGCAGTATTTT. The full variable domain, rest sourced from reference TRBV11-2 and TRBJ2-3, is EAGVAQSPRYKIIEKRQSVAFWCNPISGHATLYWYQQILGQGPKLLIQFQNNGVVDDSQLPKDRFSAERLKGVDSTLKIQPAKLEDSAVYLCASSPFPTSEYTDTQYFGPGTRLTVL.

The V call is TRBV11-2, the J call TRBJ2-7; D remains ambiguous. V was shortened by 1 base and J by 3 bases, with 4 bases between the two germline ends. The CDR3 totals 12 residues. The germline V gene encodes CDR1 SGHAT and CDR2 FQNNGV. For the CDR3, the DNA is TGTGCCAGCAGCTTAGGGGACTACGAGCAGTACTTC. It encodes CASSLGDYEQYF.

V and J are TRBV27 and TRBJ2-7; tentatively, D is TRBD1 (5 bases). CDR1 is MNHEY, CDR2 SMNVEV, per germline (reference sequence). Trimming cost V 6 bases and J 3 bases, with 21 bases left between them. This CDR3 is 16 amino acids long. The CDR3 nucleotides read TGTGCCAGCAGAAAAACATCCCCAGGGCATAACTACGAGCAGTACTTC. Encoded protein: CASRKTSPGHNYEQYF.

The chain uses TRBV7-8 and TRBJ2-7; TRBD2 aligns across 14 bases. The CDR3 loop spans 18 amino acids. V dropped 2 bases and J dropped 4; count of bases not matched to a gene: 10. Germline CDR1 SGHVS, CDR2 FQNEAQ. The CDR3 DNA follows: TGTGCCAGCAGCTTACCCTCCGGACTAGCGGGAGGAGTTTACGAGCAGTACTTC. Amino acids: CASSLPSGLAGGVYEQYF. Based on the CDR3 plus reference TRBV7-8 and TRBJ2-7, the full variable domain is GAGVSQSPRYKVAKRGQDVALRCDPISGHVSLFWYQQALGQGPEFLTYFQNEAQLDKSGLPSDRFFAERPEGSVSTLKIQRTQQEDSAVYLCASSLPSGLAGGVYEQYFGPGTRLTVT.

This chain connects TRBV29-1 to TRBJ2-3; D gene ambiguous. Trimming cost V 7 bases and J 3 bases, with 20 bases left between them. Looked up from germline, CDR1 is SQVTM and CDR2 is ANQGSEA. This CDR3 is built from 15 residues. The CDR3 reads CSAPPFPAYTDTQYF. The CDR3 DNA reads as TGCAGCGCCCCTCCCTTTCCAGCGTATACAGATACGCAGTATTTT.

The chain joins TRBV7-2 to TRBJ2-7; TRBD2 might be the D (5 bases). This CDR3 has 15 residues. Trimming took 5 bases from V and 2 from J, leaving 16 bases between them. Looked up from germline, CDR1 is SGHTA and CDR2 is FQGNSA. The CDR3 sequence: CASSVAAGPAYEQYF. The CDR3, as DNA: TGTGCCAGCAGCGTGGCCGCGGGCCCTGCCTACGAGCAGTACTTC.

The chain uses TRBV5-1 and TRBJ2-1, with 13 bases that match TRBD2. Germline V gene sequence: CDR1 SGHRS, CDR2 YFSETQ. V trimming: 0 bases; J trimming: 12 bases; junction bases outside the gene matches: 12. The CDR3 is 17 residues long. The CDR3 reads CASSLAILAGGVEGQFF. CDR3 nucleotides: TGCGCCAGCAGCTTGGCCATACTAGCGGGAGGGGTGGAGGGGCAGTTCTTC.

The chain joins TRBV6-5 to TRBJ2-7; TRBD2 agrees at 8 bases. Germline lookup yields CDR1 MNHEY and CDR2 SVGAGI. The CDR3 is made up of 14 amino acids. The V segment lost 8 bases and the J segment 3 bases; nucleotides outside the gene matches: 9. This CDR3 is CASGLSGRYYEQYF. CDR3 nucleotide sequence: TGTGCCAGCGGATTAAGCGGGAGATACTACGAGCAGTACTTC.

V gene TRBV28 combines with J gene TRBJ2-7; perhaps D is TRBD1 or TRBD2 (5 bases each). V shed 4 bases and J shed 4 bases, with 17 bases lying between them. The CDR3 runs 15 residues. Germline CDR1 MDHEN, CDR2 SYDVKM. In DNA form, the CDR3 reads TGTGCCAGCAGTTCAGTCCCCGGGACGGCTTACGAGCAGTACTTC. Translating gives CASSSVPGTAYEQYF.

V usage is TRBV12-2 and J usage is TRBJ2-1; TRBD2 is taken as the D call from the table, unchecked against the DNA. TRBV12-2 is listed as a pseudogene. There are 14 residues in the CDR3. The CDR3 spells CASRFRVPYNEQFF. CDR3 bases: TGTGCAAGTCGCTTCCGGGTCCCCTACAATGAGCAGTTCTTC.

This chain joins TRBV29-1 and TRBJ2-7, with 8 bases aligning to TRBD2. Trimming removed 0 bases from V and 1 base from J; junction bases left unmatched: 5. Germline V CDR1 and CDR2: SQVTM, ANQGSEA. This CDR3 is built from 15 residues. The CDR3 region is CSVEDGVAGSYEQYF. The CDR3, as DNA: TGCAGCGTTGAAGATGGGGTAGCGGGGTCCTACGAGCAGTACTTC.

The CDR3 here is CASSPRGETQYF. CDR3 coding DNA: TGTGCCAGCAGTCCGAGGGGGGAGACCCAGTACTTC. The chain links TRBV28 to TRBJ2-5; TRBD1 might be the D (6 bases). The CDR3 length is 12 residues. V shed 5 bases and J shed 5 bases, with 9 bases lying between them. Germline V CDR1 and CDR2: MDHEN, SYDVKM. Complete variable domain (other parts from reference TRBV28 and TRBJ2-5): DVKVTQSSRYLVKRTGEKVFLECVQDMDHENMFWYRQDPGLGLRLIYFSYDVKMKEKGDIPEGYSVSREKKERFSLILESASTNQTSMYLCASSPRGETQYFGPGTRLLVL.

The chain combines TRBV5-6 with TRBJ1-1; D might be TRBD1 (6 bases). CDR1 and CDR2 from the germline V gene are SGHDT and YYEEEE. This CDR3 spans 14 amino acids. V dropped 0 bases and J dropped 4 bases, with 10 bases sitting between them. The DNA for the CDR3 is TGTGCCAGCAGCTTGGAGGACAGAGGCACTGAAGCTTTCTTT. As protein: CASSLEDRGTEAFF.

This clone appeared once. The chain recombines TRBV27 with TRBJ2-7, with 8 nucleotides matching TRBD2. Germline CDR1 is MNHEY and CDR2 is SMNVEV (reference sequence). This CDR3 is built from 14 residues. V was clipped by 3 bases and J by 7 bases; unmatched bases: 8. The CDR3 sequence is CASSFTGGLGEQYF. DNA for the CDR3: TGTGCCAGCAGTTTCACGGGAGGGTTGGGGGAGCAGTACTTC.

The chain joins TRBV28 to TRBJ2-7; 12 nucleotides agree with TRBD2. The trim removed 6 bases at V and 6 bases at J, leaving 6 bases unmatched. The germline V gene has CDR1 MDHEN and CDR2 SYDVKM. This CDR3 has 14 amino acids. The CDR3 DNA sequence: TGTGCCAGCAGATGGACTAGCGGGACGGGCGAGCAGTACTTC. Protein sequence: CASRWTSGTGEQYF.

CDR3 sequence: CASRQGSYEQYF. The CDR3 DNA sequence: TGTGCCAGCAGACAGGGCTCCTACGAGCAGTACTTC. The rearrangement links TRBV7-9 to TRBJ2-7; tentatively, D is TRBD1 (6 bases). The CDR3 sequence is 12 residues long. V lost 6 bases, J lost 0 bases, and 6 bases lay in between. Looked up from germline, CDR1 is SEHNR and CDR2 is FQNEAQ (reference sequence).

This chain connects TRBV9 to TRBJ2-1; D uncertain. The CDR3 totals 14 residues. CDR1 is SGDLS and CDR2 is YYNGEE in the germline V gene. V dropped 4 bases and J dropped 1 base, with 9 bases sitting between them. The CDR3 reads CASSSDSSYNEQFF. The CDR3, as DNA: TGTGCCAGCAGCTCCGACTCTTCCTACAATGAGCAGTTCTTC.